Described below is a single T cell receptor (beta chain) sequence and its context. This sample was taken from a study of blood T cell repertoires in COVID-19. Germline V gives CDR1 ENHRY, CDR2 SYGVKD. The CDR3 is 17 amino acids. The trim removed 5 bases at V and 4 bases at J, leaving 11 bases unmatched. Original data processing: Amplification of reference gene primers provided the estimated nucleated cell counts. TCRdb's copy holds only in-frame clones and misses some; the assay was immunoSEQ multiplex PCR. V and J calls and clone size are those listed in that table; D and trimming were worked out from the DNA. There are 170,000 or so clones in the sample; 70% to 90% occur only once, and approximately 2% lies in the top ten.

The rearrangement joins TRBV10-3 to TRBJ2-1, with 10 positions matching TRBD2. The sample was peripheral blood. This TCR derives from a man in his late teens or twenties who had recovered from COVID-19. Here the CDR3 DNA reads TGTGCCATCAGTTCCACGGGCGGGACTAGCGTTTACAATGAGCAGTTCTTC. Protein: CAISSTGGTSVYNEQFF.